This TCR beta chain was documented in a study of T-cell memory formation after mild COVID-19. TCRdb used MiXCR to reprocess the 5' RACE reads, holding one entry per CDR3 protein. Found here are 35,000 to 45,000 distinct CDR3 sequences, roughly 6.6% of them singletons; the top ten hold about 0.84%. Trimming stripped 0 bases from V and 6 bases from J, with 7 bases between. Germline CDR1 and CDR2: SGDLS and YYNGEE. The CDR3 extends over 14 amino acids. This chain uses TRBV9 with TRBJ2-6; D is unresolved. The TCR sequence derives from an adult who had mild COVID-19 (a few samples of this study predate the infection). Cell type and time point are not known. Sequenced: PBMCs or a T cell subset sorted from them (not recorded which). CDR3: CASSVAPEANVLTF. The DNA for the CDR3 is TGTGCCAGCAGCGTAGCGCCGGAGGCCAACGTCCTGACTTTC. Supplemented by reference TRBV9 and TRBJ2-6, the full variable domain reads DSGVTQTPKHLITATGQRVTLRCSPRSGDLSVYWYQQSLDQGLQFLIQYYNGEERAKGNILERFSAQQFPDLHSELNLSSLELGDSALYFCASSVAPEANVLTFGAGSRLTVL.